This T cell receptor beta chain was recovered during a study of OX40 agonist ivuxolimab in advanced cancers. Study-wide context: Every 2 weeks, patients got intravenous ivuxolimab at one of six dose levels (0.01-10 mg/kg). Study-wide results and caveats: Still undetermined is the antigen specificity of the expanded peripheral T cells. Low normalized T-cell clonal expansion was also seen in some nonresponders. The CD4+ and CD8+ T cells in the blood had expanded clonally by week 6 at 0.1 to 3.0 mg/kg.

This table comes from immunoSEQ multiplex PCR, and its TCRdb copy is limited to in-frame clones, with some not included. The sample consists of approximately 52,000 clones, roughly 86% of them appearing once. CDR1 and CDR2 from the germline V gene are SGDLS and YYNGEE. This CDR3 comprises 15 residues. Germline trimming cut 0 bases from V and 4 bases from J; bases unmatched to any gene: 3. A note on this clone: No antigen is known for it.

The rearrangement uses TRBV9 and TRBJ2-2; 7 bases are shared with TRBD1. The sequence was obtained from an adult with an advanced solid tumor such as melanoma, head and neck, liver or kidney cancer. This specimen consisted of CD4+ or CD8+ T cells sorted from blood, obtained in a trial of the OX40 agonist ivuxolimab. CDR3 bases: TGTGCCAGCAGCGTAGTAAACAGGGGCACCGGGGAGCTGTTTTTT. Translation gives CASSVVNRGTGELFF.